The clone carrying this TCR beta chain was counted only a few times. The antigen is unknown. The germline CDR1 and CDR2 sequences are MDHEN and SYDVKM. Trimming took off 5 bases at V and 0 bases at J, with 8 bases between the two ends. The length of the CDR3 is 14 residues. Clones were read by immunoSEQ multiplex PCR, and TCRdb kept only the in-frame ones, dropping some. The sample holds 80,000 to 95,000 clones, roughly 80% seen once. The data derive from a study of radiotherapy plus CTLA-4 blockade in lung cancer. Findings of the study overall: Early blood T cell clone dynamics, with interferon-beta, were reported to best predict response.

The sequences come from peripheral blood, collected from a patient treated with radiotherapy plus ipilimumab. The sequence came from a human donor with non-small cell lung cancer that progressed on radiotherapy plus ipilimumab. The chain employs TRBV28 and TRBJ1-5, with unresolved D. This CDR3 is CASSEIDSNQPQHF. The DNA for the CDR3 is TGTGCCAGCAGTGAGATCGATAGCAATCAGCCCCAGCATTTT.